This T cell receptor beta chain came from a study of T-cell memory formation after mild COVID-19 (dated by TCRdb to about 2021). Turning to the overall study: TCR sequence clusters from the two donors were largely donor specific. T-cell clones expanding and contracting after mild COVID-19 in two donors were tracked by longitudinal TCRalpha and TCRbeta repertoire sequencing. The cohort was made up of two young adult volunteers, one female and one male, who were previously healthy.

Ficoll-Paque density gradient centrifugation was the method used to isolate PBMCs. What the authors observed across the whole study: The study included only a couple of mild cases, and larger cohorts that include severe cases with pre-infection samples were judged to be necessary. Some responding clones were detected in pre-infection memory, which suggested that pre-existing cross-reactive memory T cells had joined the SARS-CoV-2 response. Clones contracting from day 15 to 85 had balanced CD4/CD8 phenotypes, while a second wave expanding from day 15 to 37 was biased towards CD4+. Contracting CD4+ clones were located mainly in the CM and EM memory subsets, whereas CD8+ clones were found to be enriched in EMRA. SARS-CoV-2 specificity of the second-wave clones peaking on day 37 was not confirmed.

This clonotype was counted between two and nine times. Its antigen is unknown. No base quality information exists; no much larger clone differs at one position. These reads were obtained on an Illumina NovaSeq 6000. Using 5'RACE with constant-segment primers, TCRalpha and TCRbeta cDNA libraries were constructed, with sample barcodes and unique molecular identifiers added in the process. RNA was extracted from every sample with Trizol reagent. Library amplification was performed in two PCR steps, and a second sample barcode and Illumina TruSeq adapters were introduced in the second step. Sequencing of libraries was performed on an Illumina NovaSeq with 2 x 150 bp paired-end reads. Per the authors' processing: Reads were demultiplexed and collapsed into UMI-guided consensus sequences with migec v1.2.7. Using mixcr v2.1.11, UMI consensuses were aligned to TRA and TRB V and J templates and then assembled into clonotypes. Clonotypes were classified as expanded or contracted when called significant by both edgeR and NoisET, with noise models trained on biological replicates. edgeR calls used a false discovery rate-adjusted p below 0.01 and a log2 fold-change threshold of 1. As an exploratory analysis of dynamics, max-normalized trajectories of the 1000 most abundant clonotypes were examined with PCA combined with hierarchical clustering. Separately sequenced CD4+ and CD8+ repertoires were used to assign the CD4 or CD8 phenotype of responding clones. TCRdb handled the public reads itself, with Q25 trimming in fastp and clone calling in MiXCR, and kept productive beta chains. Entries that share a CDR3 protein sequence are merged under the most common genes and DNA. TCRdb's processing, not the study's, gives the V and J calls here. The sample table records 300,000 to 350,000 distinct CDR3 sequences; approximately 14% of these occur just once. The ten biggest clones cover roughly 23% of the sample.

The CDR3 goes from the cysteine to the phenylalanine over 15 residues. Only CDR3 DNA remains: 45 bases, in frame from the first base. Trimming at the junction amounts to 0 bases on V and 4 bases on J, and the germline ends lie 10 bases apart. The germline V gene supplies CDR1 LGHNA and CDR2 YSLEER. The sequence joins TRBV4-3 to TRBJ1-5, with TRBD1 tentatively as D gene (5 bases match). The sample was PBMCs or a T cell subset sorted from them (not recorded which). The receptor comes from a man between 18 and 35 years old who had mild COVID-19 (a few samples of this study predate the infection). The sample titles of this study are shuffled in the database, so cell type and time point are left out; the donor was told from shared clones. This receptor has the CDR3 CASSQDLRVNQPQHF. The nucleotide sequence is TGCGCCAGCAGCCAAGATCTCAGGGTAAATCAGCCCCAGCATTTT.